The next 22 T cell receptor beta chains were all read from a single sample in a study of blood T cells in healthy people across ages. Using a J-beta primer mix together with a sample-barcoded 5' primer, a second PCR was run for 7 to 11 cycles. Each CDR3 protein gets one entry after TCRdb re-called the 5' RACE reads with MiXCR. The sample has 1,500,000 or so distinct CDR3 sequences, approximately 59% seen once. The sample consisted of blood. Receptor source: a man aged 18 to 29 in good health.

The chain carries TRBV7-9 and TRBJ1-1; maybe TRBD1 (6 bases). With 5 bases removed from V and 1 base from J, the gap between germline ends came to 11 bases. The CDR3 loop spans 14 amino acids. Germline CDR1 SEHNR, CDR2 FQNEAQ (reference sequence). For the CDR3, the DNA is TGTGCCAGCAGCACAACAGGGAGGAACACTGAAGCTTTCTTT. Translating gives CASSTTGRNTEAFF.

The chain carries TRBV27 and TRBJ2-3; D possibly corresponds to TRBD1 (6 bases). Germline CDR1 reads MNHEY; CDR2 reads SMNVEV (reference sequence). V was cut by 5 bases and J by 6 bases, with 21 bases left in between. This CDR3 is 16 amino acids long. The CDR3 DNA reads as TGTGCCAGCAGTCCGCGGACAGAGCCTAGCAGGGATACGCAGTATTTT. This translates into CASSPRTEPSRDTQYF.

J is TRBJ1-5 and V is TRBV15; TRBD1 matches at 8 bases. Germline CDR1 is LNHNV and CDR2 is YYDKDF (reference sequence). The CDR3 has 15 amino acids. Trimming took 3 bases from V and 7 from J; bases not matched to a gene: 8. The CDR3 here is CATSRFTGGGQPQHF. The CDR3 coding sequence is TGTGCCACCAGCAGGTTTACAGGGGGGGGACAGCCCCAGCATTTT.

The chain has TRBV20-1 and TRBJ2-3, with D tentatively TRBD2 (6 bases). Trimming stripped 6 bases from V and 4 bases from J, with 14 bases between. CDR3 length: 13 amino acids. The germline gives CDR1 DFQATT, CDR2 SNEGSKA (reference sequence). In DNA form, the CDR3 reads TGCAGTGCGCCTAGGAGGGTAGCAGATACGCAGTATTTT. Translated: CSAPRRVADTQYF.

The CDR3 bases are TGTGCCACCAGCAATCCAACGGGAGGGCTGCTATCCTACAATGAGCAGTTCTTC. Protein sequence: CATSNPTGGLLSYNEQFF. The chain carries TRBV15 and TRBJ2-1, with 8 positions matching TRBD2. CDR1 and CDR2 from the germline V gene are LNHNV and YYDKDF (reference sequence). The length of the CDR3 is 18 residues. V gave up 4 bases and J gave up 1 base; unmatched junction bases: 12. Full variable domain (remainder filled in from reference TRBV15 and TRBJ2-1): DAMVIQNPRYQVTQFGKPVTLSCSQTLNHNVMYWYQQKSSQAPKLLFHYYDKDFNNEADTPDNFQSRRPNTSFCFLDIRSPGLGDTAMYLCATSNPTGGLLSYNEQFFGPGTRLTVL.

There are a few counts of this clonotype. This chain's CDR3 is CASSLTGSIYEQYF. The DNA for the CDR3 is TGTGCCAGCAGCTTAACAGGGTCCATCTACGAGCAGTACTTC. J is TRBJ2-5 and V is TRBV7-2; a weak D match, TRBD1 (6 bases). The J call may not be correct, given that the DNA end is closer to TRBJ2-7. CDR1 and CDR2 (germline): SGHTA, FQGNSA. CDR3 size: 14 residues.

The chain couples TRBV15 to TRBJ1-5; D ambiguous. Germline V gene sequence: CDR1 LNHNV, CDR2 YYDKDF (reference sequence). V lost 4 bases, J lost 2 bases, and 21 bases lay in between. The CDR3 is made up of 18 amino acids. CDR3 sequence: CATSINLREWGGNQPQHF. DNA for the CDR3: TGTGCCACCAGCATCAACCTGAGGGAATGGGGTGGCAATCAGCCCCAGCATTTT.

The V and J genes are TRBV10-3 and TRBJ2-3; the D is unclear. V shed 6 bases and J shed 0 bases, with 10 bases lying between them. The CDR3 is made up of 14 amino acids. Per germline, CDR1 ENHRY and CDR2 SYGVKD. The DNA of the CDR3 is TGTGCCATCAGCCAGACACCGAGCACAGATACGCAGTATTTT. Translated: CAISQTPSTDTQYF.

The chain has TRBV7-9 and TRBJ2-7; tentative D call: TRBD1 (5 bases). The germline V gene encodes CDR1 SEHNR and CDR2 FQNEAQ (reference sequence). This CDR3 is 13 amino acids long. Trimming removed 6 bases from V and 0 bases from J, with 9 bases in between. The CDR3 bases are TGTGCCAGCAGAGGGGTGTACTCCTACGAGCAGTACTTC. This translates into CASRGVYSYEQYF.

This clonotype was detected only a few times. The V and J genes are TRBV7-9 and TRBJ2-3, with 10 bases matching TRBD2. The CDR3 runs 15 residues. The V and J ends lost 5 bases and 6 bases, in that order; junction bases with no gene match: 8. The germline gives CDR1 SEHNR, CDR2 FQNEAQ (reference sequence). The CDR3 sequence is CASSPPLAGADTQYF. CDR3 in DNA: TGTGCCAGCAGCCCGCCCCTAGCGGGGGCGGATACGCAGTATTTT. The entire variable domain, with the rest obtained from reference TRBV7-9 and TRBJ2-3, is as follows: DTGVSQNPRHKITKRGQNVTFRCDPISEHNRLYWYRQTLGQGPEFLTYFQNEAQLEKSRLLSDRFSAERPKGSFSTLEIQRTEQGDSAMYLCASSPPLAGADTQYFGPGTRLTVL.

This chain connects TRBV4-1 to TRBJ2-3; D remains ambiguous. The germline V gene encodes CDR1 MGHRA and CDR2 YSYEKL. This CDR3 comprises 15 residues. V was clipped by 0 bases and J by 0 bases, with 7 bases between them. The DNA of the CDR3 is TGCGCCAGCAGCCAAGAGACTTCTAGCACAGATACGCAGTATTTT. Protein sequence: CASSQETSSTDTQYF.

The gene calls are TRBV7-9 and TRBJ2-3; no firm D call. The germline V gene has CDR1 SEHNR and CDR2 FQNEAQ (reference sequence). This CDR3 region has 11 residues. The V end lost 7 bases, the J end lost 6 bases, and 8 bases lay between the germline ends. In DNA, the CDR3 is TGTGCCAGCAACCCTCCGGATACGCAGTATTTT. Its protein is CASNPPDTQYF.

This clonotype was recorded only once. The genes are TRBV3-1 and TRBJ2-7, with D tentatively TRBD2 (5 bases). Trimming took off 5 bases at V and 4 bases at J, with 18 bases between the two ends. The CDR3 has 15 amino acids. Germline V gives CDR1 LGHDT, CDR2 YNNKEL (reference sequence). The CDR3 coding sequence is TGTGCCAGCAGCACCGGAGGAGGTGTAACTTACGAGCAGTACTTC. Translated: CASSTGGGVTYEQYF.

The rearrangement links TRBV29-1 to TRBJ2-1, with 9 bases lining up with TRBD2. Trimming took 4 bases from V and 5 from J; bases not matched to a gene: 6. CDR1 is SQVTM, CDR2 ANQGSEA, per germline. CDR3 length equals 14 residues. This CDR3 is CSVGVAGVHNEQFF. CDR3 sequence (DNA): TGCAGCGTTGGGGTAGCGGGAGTCCACAATGAGCAGTTCTTC.

This clonotype was seen once. The genes are TRBV15 and TRBJ2-7, with no clear D. Germline V gene sequence: CDR1 LNHNV, CDR2 YYDKDF (reference sequence). This CDR3 has 13 amino acids. Trimming removed 0 bases at V and 4 bases at J, with 7 bases between. The CDR3 DNA sequence: TGTGCCACCAGCAGAGAGTCGAGGTACGAGCAGTACTTC. Translating gives CATSRESRYEQYF.

The genes are TRBV27 and TRBJ2-7; D is ambiguous. CDR3 length: 16 residues. The germline gives CDR1 MNHEY, CDR2 SMNVEV (reference sequence). Trimming removed 6 bases from V and 0 bases from J, with 18 bases in between. CDR3 sequence reads: CASSPSLGASSYEQYF. CDR3 nucleotides: TGTGCCAGCAGCCCTTCCTTGGGCGCGAGCTCCTACGAGCAGTACTTC.

The V call is TRBV20-1, the J call TRBJ1-2; D is perhaps TRBD1 (6 bases). The CDR3 sequence is 11 residues long. Germline assignment: CDR1 DFQATT and CDR2 SNEGSKA (reference sequence). Trimming took off 6 bases at V and 13 bases at J, with 18 bases between the two ends. CDR3: CSAGGGGEVTF. The CDR3 DNA reads as TGCAGTGCGGGGGGCGGTGGTGAAGTCACCTTC.

This clonotype has a handful of counts. V gene TRBV10-2 combines with J gene TRBJ2-7; tentatively, D is TRBD1 or TRBD2 (5 bases each). The germline V gene encodes CDR1 WSHSY and CDR2 SAAADI. Between the trimmed V and J ends, which lost 7 bases and 5 bases, there was a span of 24 bases. CDR3 size: 16 residues. CDR3 region: CASNIGVGDVKDEQYF. The CDR3 nucleotides read TGCGCCAGCAACATCGGGGTAGGGGACGTTAAAGACGAGCAGTACTTC.

V usage is TRBV29-1 and J usage is TRBJ2-5; D is ambiguous. The germline V gene has CDR1 SQVTM and CDR2 ANQGSEA. This CDR3 contains 12 residues. V lost 3 bases to trimming and J lost 2 bases, with 7 bases between them. CDR3 DNA sequence: TGCAGCGTTGACCCCGGACAAGAGACCCAGTACTTC. It is translated as CSVDPGQETQYF.

This clonotype appeared a single time. The chain links TRBV29-1 to TRBJ1-1; D is uncertain. The CDR3 totals 14 residues. Trimming removed 0 bases at V and 3 bases at J, with 11 bases between. From germline, CDR1 is SQVTM and CDR2 ANQGSEA. The CDR3 region is CSVEDPGLYTEAFF. CDR3 nucleotide sequence: TGCAGCGTTGAAGATCCGGGCCTTTACACTGAAGCTTTCTTT.

CDR3 nucleotides: TGTGCCAGCAGGGAGGTCCAGGGGGCTCCCTACGAGCAGTACTTC. Residues: CASREVQGAPYEQYF. This rearrangement joins TRBV28 to TRBJ2-7, with 8 bases aligning to TRBD1. This CDR3 contains 15 residues. Germline V gives CDR1 MDHEN, CDR2 SYDVKM. The J segment lost 2 bases and the V segment lost 6 bases, leaving 9 bases of the junction unmatched.

The chain uses TRBV12-3 or TRBV12-4 and TRBJ1-2; the match to TRBD1 covers 7 bases. The CDR3 runs to 14 residues. The junction had 7 bases not matched to a gene; V was cut back by 6 bases and J by 3 bases. The CDR3 is CASRPSGTDYGYTF. In nucleotides, the CDR3 is TGTGCCAGCAGACCCTCTGGGACAGACTATGGCTACACCTTC.